Listed below are T cell receptor beta chains from one sample, sequenced in a study of T cells in Graves' hyperthyroidism and ophthalmopathy. TCRdb recomputed calls from the multiplex PCR reads with MiXCR, one row per CDR3 protein. In the table there are around 440,000 distinct CDR3 sequences, around a sixth of which are singletons. The sample was blood. These receptors originate from a woman aged 18-29 years with Graves' hyperthyroidism. Each CDR3 is given with its conserved first and last residue. A D gene is named only where the DNA matches it firmly. Clone size appears in some rows only: once, few, many, or a class for an expanded clone.

TRBV5-1	TRBJ2-3	-	-	CASSLELEQYF	TGCGCCAGCAGCTTGGAGCTCGAGCAGTATTTT
TRBV7-9	TRBJ2-7	-	-	CASSSKIRAYEQYF	TGTGCCAGCAGCTCCAAAATCCGCGCCTACGAGCAGTACTTC
TRBV6-5	TRBJ2-6	many	TRBD1	CASSYAPGQPSGANVLTF	TGTGCCAGCAGTTACGCCCCGGGACAGCCCTCTGGGGCCAACGTCCTGACTTTC
TRBV30	TRBJ2-2	many	TRBD1	CAWSVTDRVAGELFF	TGTGCCTGGAGTGTTACGGACAGGGTGGCCGGGGAGCTGTTTTTT
TRBV6-1	TRBJ1-2	many	-	CASRRTATAGGYTF	TGTGCCAGCAGAAGGACAGCTACCGCGGGGGGCTACACCTTC
TRBV5-1	TRBJ1-1	many	TRBD1	CASSIDRGSTEAFF	TGCGCCAGCAGCATCGACAGGGGATCCACTGAAGCTTTCTTT
TRBV5-1	TRBJ1-6	many	-	CASSLGQGVNSPLHF	TGCGCCAGCAGCTTGGGTCAGGGCGTTAATTCACCCCTCCACTTT
TRBV20-1	TRBJ2-7	many	TRBD1	CSAPFRDSYEQYF	TGCAGTGCTCCTTTCCGGGACAGCTACGAGCAGTACTTC
TRBV27	TRBJ2-1	many	-	CASRRSSYNEQFF	TGTGCCAGCCGGCGGAGCTCCTACAATGAGCAGTTCTTC
TRBV7-8	TRBJ2-2	medium-sized	-	CASSLEGGGTTGELFF	TGTGCCAGCAGCTTAGAGGGGGGAGGAACCACCGGGGAGCTGTTTTTT
TRBV30	TRBJ1-1	many	-	CAWARDTEAFF	TGTGCCTGGGCGAGGGACACTGAAGCTTTCTTT
TRBV6-5	TRBJ2-7	many	TRBD2	CASSYSRLAGVLDEQYF	TGTGCCAGCAGTTACTCGAGACTAGCGGGAGTTCTGGACGAGCAGTACTTC
TRBV27	TRBJ2-2	many	TRBD2	CASSWTRVNTGELFF	TGTGCCAGCAGTTGGACTAGGGTGAACACCGGGGAGCTGTTTTTT
TRBV5-4	TRBJ2-6	-	-	CASSSLIASDGASVLTF	TGTGCCAGCAGCTCGCTAATCGCTAGCGACGGGGCCAGCGTCCTGACTTTC
TRBV20-1	TRBJ2-1	many	-	CSASDNEQFF	TGCAGTGCTAGTGATAATGAGCAGTTCTTC
TRBV7-2	TRBJ1-2	-	-	CASSLVGEDGYTF	TGTGCCAGCAGCTTAGTGGGGGAGGATGGCTACACCTTC
TRBV29-1	TRBJ1-1	many	-	CSVEERNRAAEAFF	TGCAGCGTTGAAGAGAGGAACAGGGCTGCTGAAGCTTTCTTT
TRBV28	TRBJ2-1	-	TRBD2	CASSFGLARFF	TGTGCCAGCAGTTTCGGACTAGCCAGGTTCTTC
TRBV7-9	TRBJ2-1	many	TRBD1	CASSRQGSEQFF	TGTGCCAGCAGCAGACAGGGGAGTGAGCAGTTCTTC
TRBV9	TRBJ2-1	many	-	CASSTRDFQANEQFF	TGTGCCAGCAGCACCCGGGACTTTCAAGCGAATGAGCAGTTCTTC
TRBV18	TRBJ2-7	few	TRBD2	CASSQMTSVSYEQYF	TGTGCCAGCTCACAGATGACTAGCGTCTCCTACGAGCAGTACTTC
TRBV10-3	TRBJ1-2	many	TRBD1	CAISRDRGSYGYTF	TGTGCCATCAGCCGGGACAGGGGAAGTTATGGCTACACCTTC
TRBV7-9	TRBJ1-6	many	-	CASSRDSNSPLHF	TGTGCCAGCAGCAGGGACTCGAATTCACCCCTCCACTTT
TRBV12-3/TRBV12-4	TRBJ2-1	many	TRBD1	CASRPGQGRGNEQFF	TGTGCCAGCAGACCGGGACAGGGAAGAGGGAATGAGCAGTTCTTC
TRBV7-9	TRBJ1-2	many	TRBD1	CASSLEGTGKKNYGYTF	TGTGCCAGCAGCTTAGAGGGGACAGGGAAGAAAAACTATGGCTACACCTTC
TRBV7-9	TRBJ1-2	-	-	CASSYPGTNYGYTF	TGTGCCAGCAGCTACCCGGGAACTAACTATGGCTACACCTTC
TRBV12-3/TRBV12-4	TRBJ2-5	many	TRBD2	CASSLAGTTRGTQYF	TGTGCCAGCAGTTTAGCCGGGACTACCCGGGGGACCCAGTACTTC
TRBV27	TRBJ2-7	many	TRBD1	CASSPRQGGYEQYF	TGTGCCAGCAGTCCCCGACAGGGGGGATACGAGCAGTACTTC
TRBV6-1	TRBJ1-1	few	-	CASSRTGQMNTEAFF	TGTGCCAGCAGTCGAACCGGACAGATGAACACTGAAGCTTTCTTT
TRBV11-3	TRBJ2-1	many	-	CASSSSGEPYNEQFF	TGTGCCAGCAGCTCCTCGGGGGAACCCTACAATGAGCAGTTCTTC
TRBV6-2/TRBV6-3	TRBJ2-3	many	-	CASSYRGRDTQYF	TGTGCCAGCAGTTACCGGGGGCGGGATACGCAGTATTTT
TRBV27	TRBJ2-3	many	-	CASSLIPPADTQYF	TGTGCCAGCAGTTTAATTCCCCCCGCAGATACGCAGTATTTT
TRBV11-2	TRBJ1-2	many	TRBD1	CASSRDRDIGGYTF	TGTGCCAGCAGCCGAGACAGGGATATAGGGGGCTACACCTTC
TRBV12-3/TRBV12-4	TRBJ2-7	many	TRBD1	CASSLGQGAFSFYEQYF	TGTGCCAGCAGTTTAGGGCAGGGGGCGTTTTCATTCTACGAGCAGTACTTC
TRBV7-9	TRBJ2-7	many	-	CASSLPDARLYEQYF	TGTGCCAGCAGCCTCCCGGACGCCCGCCTCTACGAGCAGTACTTC
TRBV19	TRBJ1-2	few	-	CASSIGRAYGYTF	TGTGCCAGTAGTATAGGAAGGGCCTATGGCTACACCTTC
TRBV28	TRBJ2-7	-	TRBD2	CASRKLSGGAYEQYF	TGTGCCAGCAGAAAACTTAGCGGGGGGGCCTACGAGCAGTACTTC
TRBV7-8	TRBJ2-4	few	TRBD1	CASAPTGSNIQYF	TGTGCCAGCGCCCCGACAGGGTCCAACATTCAGTACTTC
TRBV30	TRBJ2-7	many	-	CAWSRRGLNEQYF	TGTGCCTGGAGCCGGAGGGGTTTGAACGAGCAGTACTTC
TRBV4-1	TRBJ2-5	-	-	CASSQESLLAGQETQYF	TGCGCCAGCAGCCAAGAATCCCTACTGGCAGGCCAAGAGACCCAGTACTTC
TRBV20-1	TRBJ2-7	many	-	CSARGEGARDEQYF	TGCAGTGCTAGAGGGGAGGGGGCGCGGGACGAGCAGTACTTC
TRBV5-4	TRBJ2-1	-	TRBD2	CASSLFAGENEQFF	TGTGCCAGCAGCTTGTTCGCGGGGGAGAATGAGCAGTTCTTC
TRBV28	TRBJ1-5	many	TRBD1	CASTIMGQGDLNQPQHF	TGTGCCAGCACCATAATGGGGCAGGGGGATTTAAATCAGCCCCAGCATTTT
TRBV20-1	TRBJ1-6	many	TRBD1	CSAPGQGGSPLHF	TGCAGCGCTCCGGGACAGGGGGGTTCACCCCTCCACTTT
TRBV6-1	TRBJ2-2	many	-	CASSPAGANTGELFF	TGTGCCAGCAGCCCCGCCGGGGCGAACACCGGGGAGCTGTTTTTT
TRBV27	TRBJ2-3	-	TRBD2	CASSFVGLAGGMDTQYF	TGTGCCAGCAGTTTCGTCGGACTAGCGGGGGGGATGGATACGCAGTATTTT
TRBV4-2	TRBJ2-7	-	-	CASSQGSGGDSMGQYF	TGTGCCAGCAGCCAAGGGTCGGGCGGGGACAGCATGGGGCAGTACTTC
TRBV11-3	TRBJ2-5	many	-	CASSSRGWEETQYF	TGTGCCAGCAGCTCCAGGGGATGGGAAGAGACCCAGTACTTC
TRBV28	TRBJ2-7	many	-	CASSLFGLSSYEQYF	TGTGCCAGCAGTTTATTCGGACTAAGCTCCTACGAGCAGTACTTC
TRBV20-1	TRBJ1-1	few	TRBD1	CSARSPGTGSAFF	TGCAGTGCTAGATCTCCGGGGACAGGGAGTGCTTTCTTT
TRBV6-2/TRBV6-3	TRBJ2-2	-	-	CASQMTMNTGELFF	TGTGCCAGCCAAATGACCATGAACACCGGGGAGCTGTTTTTT
TRBV7-9	TRBJ1-4	many	-	CASSLREANEKLFF	TGTGCCAGCAGCCTCAGGGAGGCTAATGAAAAACTGTTTTTT
TRBV30	TRBJ2-1	many	-	CAWSLADEQFF	TGTGCCTGGAGCCTAGCTGATGAGCAGTTCTTC
TRBV28	TRBJ1-6	few	-	CASSLLGPDGGSGSPLHF	TGTGCCAGCAGTTTATTGGGGCCGGATGGGGGTAGCGGTTCACCCCTCCACTTT